These 14 T cell receptor beta chains were sequenced from one sample in a study of blood T cell repertoires in COVID-19. Sequenced by immunoSEQ multiplex PCR; TCRdb stores in-frame clones only, minus some. The sample gives about 38,000 clones, roughly 87% of which show up once; about 7% is in the top ten. The sequenced sample consisted of peripheral blood. Every receptor here comes from a human donor in a cohort sampled during active COVID-19.

V is TRBV6-5 and J is TRBJ2-1; no reliable D call. Trimming pared 8 bases from V and 6 bases from J, leaving 5 bases between. Germline CDR1 is MNHEY and CDR2 is SVGAGI. This CDR3 is built from 10 residues. This chain's CDR3 is CASGRNEQFF. The CDR3 nucleotides read TGTGCCAGCGGCCGCAATGAGCAGTTCTTC.

The gene calls are TRBV5-4 and TRBJ2-1, with TRBD2 matching over 7 bases. Germline CDR1 reads SGHNT; CDR2 reads YYREEE (reference sequence). The CDR3 sequence is 12 residues long. Trimming cost V 4 bases and J 10 bases; bases outside gene matches: 5. CDR3 DNA: TGTGCCAGCAGCCTAATAGCGGGCGAGCAGTTCTTC. It is translated as CASSLIAGEQFF.

V usage is TRBV30 and J usage is TRBJ2-3, with D perhaps matching TRBD2 (6 bases). The CDR3 has 13 residues. V was pared by 5 bases and J by 2 bases, with 11 bases between. Germline V gene sequence: CDR1 GTSNPN, CDR2 SVGIG (reference sequence). CDR3 sequence: CAWRGSVTDTQYF. CDR3 DNA sequence: TGTGCCTGGCGGGGGAGTGTCACAGATACGCAGTATTTT.

This clone was found a few times. This chain links TRBV7-2 with TRBJ1-2; possibly TRBD1 for D (6 bases). Germline V gene lookup returns CDR1 SGHTA and CDR2 FQGNSA. The V end was cut by 5 bases, the J end by 4 bases, with 11 bases between. The CDR3 loop spans 13 amino acids. This CDR3 is CASSRTVRYGYTF. The CDR3 coding sequence is TGTGCCAGCAGCCGGACAGTACGCTATGGCTACACCTTC.

The chain employs TRBV5-6 and TRBJ1-5, with a tentative D call TRBD1 (5 bases). V was shortened by 5 bases and J by 3 bases, with 27 bases between the two germline ends. CDR1 is SGHDT and CDR2 is YYEEEE in the germline V gene. CDR3 size: 19 residues. CDR3 DNA sequence: TGTGCCAGCAGTTATTGGTACGGGACTCGAAGGGAAGACAATCAGCCCCAGCATTTT. It codes for CASSYWYGTRREDNQPQHF.

The V call is TRBV7-6, the J call TRBJ2-1; 9 nucleotides line up with TRBD1. Trimming took 3 bases from V and 10 from J; bases not matched to a gene: 10. Germline loops: CDR1 SGHVS, CDR2 FNYEAQ. The CDR3 totals 15 residues. CDR3 residues: CASSFVPGQGDEQFF. DNA for the CDR3: TGTGCCAGCAGCTTTGTCCCGGGACAGGGTGACGAGCAGTTCTTC.

V is TRBV7-9 and J is TRBJ2-7; no clear D gene. V lost 3 bases and J lost 3, with 15 bases in between. This CDR3 is 15 amino acids long. Germline V lookup: CDR1 SEHNR, CDR2 FQNEAQ (reference sequence). CDR3 loop: CASSLGATTHYEQYF. CDR3 DNA: TGTGCCAGCAGCTTGGGCGCTACAACCCACTACGAGCAGTACTTC.

This chain joins TRBV4-1 and TRBJ2-1, with TRBD1 identical over 9 bases. The CDR3 sequence is 16 residues long. Germline V gene lookup returns CDR1 MGHRA and CDR2 YSYEKL. The V segment lost 4 bases and the J segment 7 bases; nucleotides outside the gene matches: 11. CDR3 residues: CASSRPGQGRSNEQFF. CDR3 DNA: TGCGCCAGCAGCCGACCGGGACAGGGAAGGTCAAATGAGCAGTTCTTC.

The chain carries TRBV5-1 and TRBJ2-5, with 7 bases that match TRBD2. Looked up from germline, CDR1 is SGHRS and CDR2 is YFSETQ. The CDR3 consists of 15 residues. The V segment lost 8 bases and the J segment 1 base; nucleotides outside the gene matches: 11. In nucleotides, the CDR3 is TGCGCCAGTTCCGCGACTAGCCACTCCCAAGAGACCCAGTACTTC. It specifies CASSATSHSQETQYF.

The chain recombines TRBV6-2 or TRBV6-3 with TRBJ2-1; TRBD2 matches at 9 bases. The CDR3 contains 15 residues. Germline values: CDR1 MNHEY, CDR2 SVGEGT. V shed 2 bases and J 5 bases; nucleotides not matched to a gene: 4. The CDR3 region is CASSYRASGDNEQFF. CDR3 bases: TGTGCCAGCAGTTACAGGGCTAGCGGGGACAATGAGCAGTTCTTC.

The V and J genes are TRBV29-1 and TRBJ2-3; D is possibly TRBD1 (5 bases). V dropped 2 bases and J dropped 1 base, with 10 bases sitting between them. The germline V gene has CDR1 SQVTM and CDR2 ANQGSEA. The length of the CDR3 is 14 residues. In DNA form, the CDR3 reads TGCAGCGTTGAAAGGGGTTTACGCACAGATACGCAGTATTTT. The encoded protein is CSVERGLRTDTQYF.

V usage is TRBV9 and J usage is TRBJ2-1; 7 positions match TRBD2. CDR3 length: 12 residues. V lost 6 bases to trimming and J lost 5 bases; unmatched junction nucleotides: 2. Germline loops: CDR1 SGDLS, CDR2 YYNGEE. The CDR3 is CASTTSDNEQFF. CDR3 sequence (DNA): TGTGCCAGCACAACTAGCGACAATGAGCAGTTCTTC. Full variable domain (missing parts from reference TRBV9 and TRBJ2-1): DSGVTQTPKHLITATGQRVTLRCSPRSGDLSVYWYQQSLDQGLQFLIQYYNGEERAKGNILERFSAQQFPDLHSELNLSSLELGDSALYFCASTTSDNEQFFGPGTRLTVL.

For the CDR3, the DNA is TGTGCCATCGGTATCCGGGACAGGGGGCAAGATACGCAGTATTTT. It codes for CAIGIRDRGQDTQYF. The chain is built from TRBV10-3 and TRBJ2-3; 12 nucleotides align to TRBD1. The germline gives CDR1 ENHRY, CDR2 SYGVKD. The J segment lost 5 bases and the V segment lost 8 bases, leaving 8 bases of the junction unmatched. This CDR3 has 15 amino acids.

This sequence joins TRBV18 and TRBJ1-5, with 9 nucleotides matching TRBD1. V gave up 4 bases and J gave up 5 bases; unmatched junction bases: 3. Germline V gene sequence: CDR1 KGHSH, CDR2 LQKENI. The CDR3 contains 14 residues. This CDR3 is CASSLTGGDQPQHF. The CDR3 DNA is TGTGCCAGCTCACTAACAGGGGGCGATCAGCCCCAGCATTTT. The full variable domain, its missing parts supplied by reference TRBV18 and TRBJ1-5, is NAGVMQNPRHLVRRRGQEARLRCSPMKGHSHVYWYRQLPEEGLKFMVYLQKENIIDESGMPKERFSAEFPKEGPSILRIQQVVRGDSAAYFCASSLTGGDQPQHFGDGTRLSIL.